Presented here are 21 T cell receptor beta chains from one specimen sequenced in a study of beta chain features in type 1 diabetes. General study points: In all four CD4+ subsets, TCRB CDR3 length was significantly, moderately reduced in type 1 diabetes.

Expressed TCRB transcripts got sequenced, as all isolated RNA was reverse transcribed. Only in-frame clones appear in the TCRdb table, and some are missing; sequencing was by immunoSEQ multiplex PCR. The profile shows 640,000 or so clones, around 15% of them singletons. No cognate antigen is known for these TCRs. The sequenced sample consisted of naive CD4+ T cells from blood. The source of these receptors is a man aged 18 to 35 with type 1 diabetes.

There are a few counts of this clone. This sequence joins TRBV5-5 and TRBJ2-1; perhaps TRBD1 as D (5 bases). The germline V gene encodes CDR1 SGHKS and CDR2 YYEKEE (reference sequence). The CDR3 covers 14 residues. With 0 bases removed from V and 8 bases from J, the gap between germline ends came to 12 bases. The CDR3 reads CASSLEDQGDEQFF. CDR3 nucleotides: TGTGCCAGCAGCTTGGAGGATCAAGGGGATGAGCAGTTCTTC.

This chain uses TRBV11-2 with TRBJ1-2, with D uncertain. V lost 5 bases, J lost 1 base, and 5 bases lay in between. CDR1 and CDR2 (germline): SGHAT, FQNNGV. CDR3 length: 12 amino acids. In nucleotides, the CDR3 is TGTGCCAGCAGCCATCGTAACTATGGCTACACCTTC. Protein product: CASSHRNYGYTF.

Written as DNA, the CDR3 is TGTGCCAGTTCCGGGACAGCACAAGAGACCCAGTACTTC. Amino acid sequence: CASSGTAQETQYF. This chain connects TRBV7-6 to TRBJ2-5, with 7 bases aligning to TRBD1. There are 13 residues in the CDR3. J gave up 2 bases and V 9 bases, and 6 bases lay outside the gene matches. Per the germline V gene, CDR1 is SGHVS and CDR2 is FNYEAQ.

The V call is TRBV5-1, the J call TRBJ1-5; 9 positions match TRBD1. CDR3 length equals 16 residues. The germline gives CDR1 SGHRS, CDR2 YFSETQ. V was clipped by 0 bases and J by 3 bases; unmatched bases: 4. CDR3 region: CASSLDGTGSNQPQHF. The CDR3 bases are TGCGCCAGCAGCTTGGACGGGACAGGGTCCAATCAGCCCCAGCATTTT.

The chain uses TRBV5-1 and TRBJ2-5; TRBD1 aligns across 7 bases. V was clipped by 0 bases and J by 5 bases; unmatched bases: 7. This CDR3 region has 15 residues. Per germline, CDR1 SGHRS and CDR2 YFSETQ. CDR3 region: CASSLEGGSWETQYF. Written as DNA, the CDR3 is TGCGCCAGCAGCTTGGAAGGGGGCAGCTGGGAGACCCAGTACTTC.

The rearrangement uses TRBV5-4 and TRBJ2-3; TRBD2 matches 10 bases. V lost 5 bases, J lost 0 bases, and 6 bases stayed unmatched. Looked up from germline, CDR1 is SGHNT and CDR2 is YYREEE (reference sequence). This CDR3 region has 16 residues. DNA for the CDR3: TGTGCCAGCAGACCGTTAGCGGGGGGCAGCACAGATACGCAGTATTTT. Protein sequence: CASRPLAGGSTDTQYF.

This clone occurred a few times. CDR3 sequence: CATTRTSGTGANVLTF. The CDR3 DNA reads as TGTGCCACCACGAGGACTAGCGGGACCGGGGCCAACGTCCTGACTTTC. This sequence joins TRBV7-7 and TRBJ2-6; 12 bases are a match to TRBD2. The CDR3 extends over 16 amino acids. Losses at the gene ends were 10 bases for V and 4 bases for J; bases not matched to a gene: 8. The germline gives CDR1 SSHAT, CDR2 FNYEAQ (reference sequence).

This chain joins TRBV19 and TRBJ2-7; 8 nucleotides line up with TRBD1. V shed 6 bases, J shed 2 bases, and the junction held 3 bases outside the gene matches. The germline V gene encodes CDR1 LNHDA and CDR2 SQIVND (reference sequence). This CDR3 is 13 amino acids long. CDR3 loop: CASSPDRAYEQYF. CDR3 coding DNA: TGTGCCAGTAGCCCGGACAGGGCCTACGAGCAGTACTTC.

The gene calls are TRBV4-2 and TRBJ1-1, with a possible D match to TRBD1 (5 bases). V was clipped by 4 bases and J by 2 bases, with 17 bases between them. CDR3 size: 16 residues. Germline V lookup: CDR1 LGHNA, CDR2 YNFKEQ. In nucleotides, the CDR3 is TGTGCCAGCAGCCCATCAGGAGGGGACCTCAACACTGAAGCTTTCTTT. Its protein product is CASSPSGGDLNTEAFF.

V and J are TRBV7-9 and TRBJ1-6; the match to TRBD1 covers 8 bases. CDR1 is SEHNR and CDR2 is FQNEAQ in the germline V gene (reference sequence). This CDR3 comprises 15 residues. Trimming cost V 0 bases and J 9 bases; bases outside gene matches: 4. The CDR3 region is CASSLAAGGISPLHF. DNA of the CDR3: TGTGCCAGCAGCTTAGCGGCAGGGGGCATTTCACCCCTCCACTTT.

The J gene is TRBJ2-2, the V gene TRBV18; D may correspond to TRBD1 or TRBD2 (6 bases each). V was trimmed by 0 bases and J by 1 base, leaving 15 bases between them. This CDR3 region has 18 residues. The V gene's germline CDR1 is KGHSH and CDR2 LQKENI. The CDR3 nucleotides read TGTGCCAGCTCACCACCCTCGGGGGCAGCTGGGAACACCGGGGAGCTGTTTTTT. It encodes CASSPPSGAAGNTGELFF.

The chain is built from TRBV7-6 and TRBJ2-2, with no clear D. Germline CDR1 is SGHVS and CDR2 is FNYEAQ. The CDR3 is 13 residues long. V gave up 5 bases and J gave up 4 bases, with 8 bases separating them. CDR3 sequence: CASSPYSTGELFF. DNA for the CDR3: TGTGCCAGCAGCCCCTATTCCACCGGGGAGCTGTTTTTT.

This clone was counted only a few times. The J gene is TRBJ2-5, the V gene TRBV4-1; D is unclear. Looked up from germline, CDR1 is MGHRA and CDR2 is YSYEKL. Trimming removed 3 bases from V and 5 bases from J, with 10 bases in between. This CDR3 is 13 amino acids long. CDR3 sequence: CASSHEIVETQYF. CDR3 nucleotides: TGCGCCAGCAGCCACGAGATAGTGGAGACCCAGTACTTC.

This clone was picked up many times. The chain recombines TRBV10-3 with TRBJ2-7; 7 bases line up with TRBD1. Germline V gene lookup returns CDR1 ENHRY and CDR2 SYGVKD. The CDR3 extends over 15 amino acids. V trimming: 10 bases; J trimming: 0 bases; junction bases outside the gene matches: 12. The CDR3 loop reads CATDSGTASSYEQYF. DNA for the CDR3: TGTGCCACGGACTCCGGGACAGCCAGCTCCTACGAGCAGTACTTC.

CDR3 coding DNA: TGCGCCAGCAGCTTGGCCTCCCGGGGCTCCAATTCACCCCTCCACTTT. It codes for CASSLASRGSNSPLHF. The chain has TRBV5-1 and TRBJ1-6; TRBD1 might be the D (5 bases). The V end lost 0 bases, the J end lost 7 bases, and 14 bases lay between the germline ends. The CDR3 covers 16 residues. CDR1 and CDR2 from the germline V gene are SGHRS and YFSETQ.

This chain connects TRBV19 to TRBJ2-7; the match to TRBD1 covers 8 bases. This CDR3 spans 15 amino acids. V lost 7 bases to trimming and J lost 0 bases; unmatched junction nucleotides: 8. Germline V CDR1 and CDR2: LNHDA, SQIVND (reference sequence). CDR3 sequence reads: CASTNRDRSSYEQYF. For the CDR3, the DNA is TGTGCCAGTACCAACCGGGACAGGAGCTCCTACGAGCAGTACTTC.

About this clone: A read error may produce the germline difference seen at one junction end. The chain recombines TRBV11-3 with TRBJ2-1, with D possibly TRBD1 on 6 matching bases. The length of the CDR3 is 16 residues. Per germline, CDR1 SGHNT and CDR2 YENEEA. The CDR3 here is CASSIEGELSYNEQFF. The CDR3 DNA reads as TGTGCCAGCAGCATAGAGGGGGAGCTATCATACAATGAGCAGTTCTTC.

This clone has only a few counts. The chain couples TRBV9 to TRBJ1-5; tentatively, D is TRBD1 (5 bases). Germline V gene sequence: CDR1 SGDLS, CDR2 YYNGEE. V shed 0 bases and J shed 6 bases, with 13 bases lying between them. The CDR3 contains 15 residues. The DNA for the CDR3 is TGTGCCAGCAGCGTAGCAGTGGGGCCAGGTCAGCCCCAGCATTTT. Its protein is CASSVAVGPGQPQHF.

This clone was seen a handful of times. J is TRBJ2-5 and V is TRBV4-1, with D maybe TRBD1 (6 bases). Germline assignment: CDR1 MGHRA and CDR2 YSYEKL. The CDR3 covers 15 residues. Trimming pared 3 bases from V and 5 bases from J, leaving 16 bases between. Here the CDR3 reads CASSQRTVLGETQYF. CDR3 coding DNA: TGCGCCAGCAGCCAGCGGACAGTCCTGGGGGAGACCCAGTACTTC.

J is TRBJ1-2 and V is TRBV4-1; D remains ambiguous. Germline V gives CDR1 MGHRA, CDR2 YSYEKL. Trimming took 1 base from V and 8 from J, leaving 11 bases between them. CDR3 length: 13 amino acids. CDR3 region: CASSQGLGGGYTF. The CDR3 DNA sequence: TGCGCCAGCAGCCAAGGACTGGGCGGGGGCTACACCTTC.

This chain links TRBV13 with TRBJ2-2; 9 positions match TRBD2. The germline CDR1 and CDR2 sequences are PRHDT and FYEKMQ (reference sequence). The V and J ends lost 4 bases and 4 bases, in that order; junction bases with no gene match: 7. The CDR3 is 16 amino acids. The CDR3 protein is CASSSRPGLATGELFF. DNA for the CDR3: TGTGCCAGCAGCTCTAGGCCGGGACTAGCCACCGGGGAGCTGTTTTTT.